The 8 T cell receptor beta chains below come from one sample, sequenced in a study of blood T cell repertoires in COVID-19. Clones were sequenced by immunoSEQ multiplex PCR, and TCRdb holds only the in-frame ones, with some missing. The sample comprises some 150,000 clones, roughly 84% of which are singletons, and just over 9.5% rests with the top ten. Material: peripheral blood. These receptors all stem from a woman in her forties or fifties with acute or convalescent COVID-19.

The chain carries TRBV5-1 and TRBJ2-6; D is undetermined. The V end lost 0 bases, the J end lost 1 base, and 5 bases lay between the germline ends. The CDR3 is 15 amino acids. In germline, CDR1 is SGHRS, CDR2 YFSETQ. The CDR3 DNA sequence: TGCGCCAGCAGCTTGGAATTATCTGGGGCCAACGTCCTGACTTTC. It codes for CASSLELSGANVLTF.

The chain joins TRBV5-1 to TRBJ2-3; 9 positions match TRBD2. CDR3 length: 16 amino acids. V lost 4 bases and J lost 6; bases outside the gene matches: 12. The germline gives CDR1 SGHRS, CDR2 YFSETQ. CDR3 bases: TGCGCCAGCAGCCCGGAACCGGGACTAGCAAGGGATACGCAGTATTTT. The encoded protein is CASSPEPGLARDTQYF.

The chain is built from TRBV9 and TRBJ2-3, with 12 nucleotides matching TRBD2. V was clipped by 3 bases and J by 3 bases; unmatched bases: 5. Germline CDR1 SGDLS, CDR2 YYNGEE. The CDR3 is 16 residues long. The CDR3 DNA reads TGTGCCAGCAGCGCCGCCGGGACTAGCGGGACAGATACGCAGTATTTT. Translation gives CASSAAGTSGTDTQYF.

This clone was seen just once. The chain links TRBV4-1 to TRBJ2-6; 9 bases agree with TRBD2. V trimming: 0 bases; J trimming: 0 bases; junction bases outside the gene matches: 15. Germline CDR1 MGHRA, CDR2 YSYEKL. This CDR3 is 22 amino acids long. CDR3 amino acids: CASSQEGGSLGTSLSGANVLTF. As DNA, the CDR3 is TGCGCCAGCAGCCAAGAAGGGGGTAGTTTGGGGACTAGCCTCTCTGGGGCCAACGTCCTGACTTTC.

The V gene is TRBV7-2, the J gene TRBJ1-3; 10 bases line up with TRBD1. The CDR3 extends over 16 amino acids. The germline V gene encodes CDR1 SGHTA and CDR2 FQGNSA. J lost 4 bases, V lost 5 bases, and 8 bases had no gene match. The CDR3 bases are TGTGCCAGCAGCGGTCGACAGGGGGCGTCCGGAAACACCATATATTTT. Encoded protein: CASSGRQGASGNTIYF.

The CDR3 here is CASSRLGDNQPQHF. The CDR3 nucleotides are TGTGCCAGCAGCCGCCTAGGGGACAATCAGCCCCAGCATTTT. This sequence joins TRBV3-1 (or the pseudogene TRBV3-2) and TRBJ1-5; TRBD1 is a possible D gene (5 bases). Deletions cut 4 bases from V and 3 bases from J, with 10 bases between. This CDR3 contains 14 residues. Germline-derived CDR1 and CDR2 are LGHDT and YNNKEL (reference sequence).

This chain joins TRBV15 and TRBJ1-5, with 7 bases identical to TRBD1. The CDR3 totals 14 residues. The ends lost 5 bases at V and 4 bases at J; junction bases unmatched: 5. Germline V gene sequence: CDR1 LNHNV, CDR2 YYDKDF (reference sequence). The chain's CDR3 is CATSEGTVNQPQHF. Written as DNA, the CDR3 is TGTGCCACCAGCGAAGGGACAGTAAATCAGCCCCAGCATTTT.

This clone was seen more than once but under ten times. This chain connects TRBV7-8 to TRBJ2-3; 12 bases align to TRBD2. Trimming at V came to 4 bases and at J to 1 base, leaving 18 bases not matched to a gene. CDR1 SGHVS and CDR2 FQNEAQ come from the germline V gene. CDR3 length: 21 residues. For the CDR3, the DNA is TGTGCCAGCAGCTCGATCCGGGTCGGACTAGCGGGACCAGCCCGCACAGATACGCAGTATTTT. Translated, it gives CASSSIRVGLAGPARTDTQYF.